This T cell receptor (beta chain) was captured by sequencing in a study of cytomegalovirus exposure and HLA in healthy donors. About the study: The 120 validation repertoires, a later analysis reported, used the same platform as the 550 to 700 repertoires from the first cohort. Study outcomes and limitations: According to the study, 160 or so TCR beta chains were cytomegalovirus-associated.

Donors came from a validation cohort of 95 to 150 subjects, distinct from the first 666-subject cohort. This table comes from immunoSEQ multiplex PCR, and its TCRdb copy is limited to in-frame clones, with some not included. Of around 190,000 clones in the sample, about 81% are singletons; the top ten hold roughly 1.2%. Comment on this clone: Its antigen is undetermined.

The germline V gene has CDR1 SNHLY and CDR2 FYNNEI. The CDR3 covers 17 residues. The trim removed 2 bases at V and 2 bases at J, leaving 10 bases unmatched. The chain carries TRBV2 and TRBJ2-5; 8 bases are shared with TRBD2. Source material: PBMCs. The TCR originated in a woman between 25 and 40 years old in good health and CMV-seronegative. Here the CDR3 DNA reads TGTGCCAGCAGTGAAAGGGGCGGCGGGGGGCCACAAGAGACCCAGTACTTC. Translation gives CASSERGGGGPQETQYF.